The 17 T cell receptor beta chains given below trace back to one sample, sequenced in a study of T cell responses to AZD1222 COVID-19 vaccine. TCRdb keeps only in-frame clones here, not all; method: immunoSEQ multiplex PCR. This table has around 110,000 clones, more than 85% appearing once. The sample consisted of peripheral blood, taken on day 0 of AZD1222 vaccination. The source is an adult in good health.

This clone has more than one count but fewer than ten. V is TRBV6-5 and J is TRBJ1-1; the D is unclear. CDR3 length: 14 residues. The V gene lost 7 bases and the J gene lost 5 bases, with 17 bases spanning the gap. Germline CDR1 MNHEY, CDR2 SVGAGI. CDR3 in DNA: TGTGCCAGCACCGACCGCCTGGTGGGGACTGAAGCTTTCTTT. It encodes CASTDRLVGTEAFF.

V is TRBV5-4 and J is TRBJ2-5, with a tentative D call TRBD1 (6 bases). Germline CDR1 is SGHNT and CDR2 is YYREEE (reference sequence). V was cut by 5 bases and J by 7 bases, with 12 bases left in between. CDR3 length: 12 amino acids. CDR3: CASRRDIGTQYF. The CDR3 DNA reads TGTGCCAGCAGACGGGACATCGGGACCCAGTACTTC.

J is TRBJ1-1 and V is TRBV2; D is perhaps TRBD1 (5 bases). This CDR3 comprises 14 residues. Germline lookup yields CDR1 SNHLY and CDR2 FYNNEI. V was pared by 4 bases and J by 2 bases, with 11 bases between. CDR3 DNA sequence: TGTGCCAGCAGTGGGGGCCCGGACAACACTGAAGCTTTCTTT. Residues: CASSGGPDNTEAFF.

The chain is built from TRBV3-1 (or the pseudogene TRBV3-2) and TRBJ2-3; D might be TRBD2 (6 bases). Germline V CDR1 and CDR2: LGHDT, YNNKEL (reference sequence). The CDR3 is 15 residues long. The V gene lost 4 bases and the J gene lost 2 bases, with 13 bases spanning the gap. In nucleotides, the CDR3 is TGTGCCAGCAGCCCGGGACTTACTTTCACAGATACGCAGTATTTT. It is translated as CASSPGLTFTDTQYF.

This rearrangement joins TRBV7-2 to TRBJ1-4; D remains ambiguous. CDR1 is SGHTA, CDR2 FQGNSA, per germline. Trimming took 1 base from V and 4 from J, leaving 10 bases between them. This CDR3 has 15 residues. The CDR3, as DNA: TGTGCCAGCAGCTTAGAGGGCAGCTTTAATGAAAAACTGTTTTTT. Amino acid sequence: CASSLEGSFNEKLFF.

The chain is built from TRBV15 and TRBJ2-3; D unresolved. The length of the CDR3 is 15 residues. Trimming left V 1 base short and J 5 bases short, with 13 bases between. Germline V gene sequence: CDR1 LNHNV, CDR2 YYDKDF (reference sequence). CDR3 bases: TGTGCCACCAGCAGAGTTTCGACGGTGGAAGATACGCAGTATTTT. Amino acid sequence: CATSRVSTVEDTQYF.

The CDR3 spells CASTLGTGDSYEQYF. CDR3 DNA: TGTGCCAGCACCCTGGGTACAGGCGATTCCTACGAGCAGTACTTC. The rearrangement uses TRBV7-8 and TRBJ2-7; D perhaps matches TRBD1 (5 bases). Germline CDR1 reads SGHVS; CDR2 reads FQNEAQ. The CDR3 consists of 15 residues. V dropped 7 bases and J dropped 1 base, with 17 bases sitting between them. The full variable domain, with the rest looked up from reference TRBV7-8 and TRBJ2-7, is GAGVSQSPRYKVAKRGQDVALRCDPISGHVSLFWYQQALGQGPEFLTYFQNEAQLDKSGLPSDRFFAERPEGSVSTLKIQRTQQEDSAVYLCASTLGTGDSYEQYFGPGTRLTVT.

CDR3 region: CATSRDWPPQGSEQYF. Written as DNA, the CDR3 is TGTGCCACCAGCAGAGATTGGCCCCCGCAGGGGAGTGAGCAGTACTTC. The rearrangement links TRBV15 to TRBJ2-7; D perhaps matches TRBD1 (6 bases). Looked up from germline, CDR1 is LNHNV and CDR2 is YYDKDF (reference sequence). The CDR3 runs to 16 residues. The V and J ends lost 0 bases and 7 bases respectively, with 19 bases between them. Complete variable domain (other parts from reference TRBV15 and TRBJ2-7): DAMVIQNPRYQVTQFGKPVTLSCSQTLNHNVMYWYQQKSSQAPKLLFHYYDKDFNNEADTPDNFQSRRPNTSFCFLDIRSPGLGDTAMYLCATSRDWPPQGSEQYFGPGTRLTVT.

The CDR3 DNA reads TGTGCCAGTAGTTCCGGGACAGGTAGCAATCAGCCCCAGCATTTT. Translated: CASSSGTGSNQPQHF. The genes are TRBV19 and TRBJ1-5; 8 bases line up with TRBD1. CDR3 size: 15 residues. CDR1 LNHDA and CDR2 SQIVND come from the germline V gene (reference sequence). Trimming cost V 5 bases and J 0 bases; bases outside gene matches: 3.

The chain has TRBV9 and TRBJ1-5, with a possible D match to TRBD1 (6 bases). V was clipped by 3 bases and J by 3 bases, with 10 bases between them. Germline-derived CDR1 and CDR2 are SGDLS and YYNGEE. CDR3 length: 14 amino acids. The CDR3 here is CASSEQGHNQPQHF. CDR3 nucleotide sequence: TGTGCCAGCAGCGAACAGGGACACAATCAGCCCCAGCATTTT.

The CDR3 sequence: CASSFPRGEQYF. CDR3 sequence (DNA): TGTGCCAGCAGTTTCCCTCGGGGAGAGCAGTACTTC. V usage is TRBV12-3 or TRBV12-4 and J usage is TRBJ2-7; a weak D match, TRBD2 (5 bases). The V end lost 3 bases, the J end lost 7 bases, and 10 bases lay between the germline ends. The length of the CDR3 is 12 residues.

This clone was observed a single time. The CDR3 DNA is TGTGCCAGCAGCTTAACGTCAGGGGGACTGGCTGAAGCTTTCTTT. This gives the protein CASSLTSGGLAEAFF. The chain links TRBV7-3 to TRBJ1-1; 7 bases align to TRBD1. After removal of 0 bases from V and 6 bases from J, the junction contained 7 bases not matched to a gene. Germline V gene sequence: CDR1 SGHTA, CDR2 FQGTGA. The CDR3 runs 15 residues.

J is TRBJ2-5 and V is TRBV20-1; 12 bases match TRBD2. With V trimmed by 3 bases and J by 2 bases, 4 bases remained unmatched. This CDR3 contains 15 residues. Germline CDR1 and CDR2: DFQATT and SNEGSKA (reference sequence). This CDR3 is CSASSGTSGQETQYF. In nucleotides, the CDR3 is TGCAGTGCTAGTTCTGGGACTAGCGGGCAAGAGACCCAGTACTTC.

This chain connects TRBV4-1 to TRBJ1-2, with 9 bases lining up with TRBD1. Germline-derived CDR1 and CDR2 are MGHRA and YSYEKL. The CDR3 spans 16 residues. V shed 2 bases, J shed 1 base, and the junction held 5 bases outside the gene matches. The CDR3 region is CASSQTPGQGNYGYTF. The CDR3 region has the DNA TGCGCCAGCAGCCAAACCCCGGGACAGGGTAACTATGGCTACACCTTC.

This rearrangement joins TRBV6-2 or TRBV6-3 to TRBJ2-7; D is perhaps TRBD2 (5 bases). Germline V gene lookup returns CDR1 MNHEY and CDR2 SVGEGT. This CDR3 is 13 amino acids long. Trimming took off 0 bases at V and 4 bases at J, with 7 bases between the two ends. This CDR3 reads CASSYSGDYEQYF. CDR3 sequence (DNA): TGTGCCAGCAGTTACTCCGGGGATTACGAGCAGTACTTC.

This clone was observed a single time. This chain connects TRBV11-2 to TRBJ2-7, with 7 bases aligning to TRBD2. V was clipped by 1 base and J by 2 bases; unmatched bases: 2. The CDR3 is made up of 14 amino acids. The germline CDR1 and CDR2 sequences are SGHAT and FQNNGV. The CDR3 loop is CASSLAGTTYEQYF. CDR3 bases: TGTGCCAGCAGCTTAGCCGGGACTACCTACGAGCAGTACTTC.

The genes are TRBV30 and TRBJ1-2; D ambiguous. The germline V gene encodes CDR1 GTSNPN and CDR2 SVGIG (reference sequence). The germline V and J ends were trimmed by 1 base and 8 bases, with 8 bases remaining between them. The CDR3 spans 11 residues. CDR3 region: CAWSEGWGYTF. CDR3 nucleotides: TGTGCCTGGAGTGAGGGCTGGGGCTACACCTTC. Full variable domain (missing parts from reference TRBV30 and TRBJ1-2): SQTIHQWPATLVQPVGSPLSLECTVEGTSNPNLYWYRQAAGRGLQLLFYSVGIGQISSEVPQNLSASRPQDRQFILSSKKLLLSDSGFYLCAWSEGWGYTFGSGTRLTVV.